This T cell receptor beta chain was identified in a study of T-cell reconstitution after alpha-beta-depleted transplantation in children. Library preparation (for TCRbeta) was performed with unique molecular identifiers. MiXCR, applied by TCRdb to the PCR reads, yields one record per CDR3 protein. The table records about 200,000 distinct CDR3 sequences, roughly 6.3% of them present only once. This clonotype was observed many times. Its antigen is currently unknown. After removal of 6 bases from V and 1 base from J, the junction contained 7 bases not matched to a gene. The V gene's germline CDR1 is LGHNA and CDR2 YSLEER. This CDR3 contains 15 residues. The study's findings and limits: After transplant, high TCRbeta diversity at day 60 in some patients arose from surviving recipient T cells and thymic progenitors. About two months after transplant, alpha-beta T cells reportedly came from several hundred expanded graft clones.

Here the sequenced sample was PBMCs, taken before TCRalphabeta/CD19-depleted stem cell transplant. The receptor comes from a girl under three years old with combined immunodeficiency, due to receive a stem cell transplant. The chain links TRBV4-3 to TRBJ2-7, with TRBD1 identical over 9 bases. The CDR3 loop is CASSDSGTGSYEQYF. For the CDR3, the DNA is TGCGCCAGCAGTGATTCCGGGACAGGGTCCTACGAGCAGTACTTC.